This T cell receptor (beta chain) appears in the sequencing data of a study of CD8 T cells in ankylosing spondylitis. 5'-RACE, quantitative and with molecular barcodes, yielded the TCR beta libraries. TCRdb independently ran MiXCR on the 5' RACE reads; one entry per CDR3 protein. The table shows 150,000 to 200,000 distinct CDR3 sequences, with 11% occurring only once. Whole-study findings and limits: Reportedly, matched ankylosing spondylitis synovial fluid was significantly enriched for disease-linked clones.

Germline assignment: CDR1 DFQATT and CDR2 SNEGSKA (reference sequence). The CDR3 is made up of 16 amino acids. Trimming removed 0 bases from V and 8 bases from J, with 19 bases in between. This clonotype was seen at least ten times. As yet, its antigen is unknown. The receptor was isolated from a male donor with ankylosing spondylitis or in good health (not recorded which). Sequences were obtained from blood, either unsorted or a sorted T cell fraction (not recorded which). The chain combines TRBV20-1 with TRBJ1-4; tentative D call: TRBD1 (6 bases). CDR3 amino acids: CSARDRPRGLEEKLFF. The CDR3 coding sequence is TGCAGTGCTAGAGATCGTCCCAGGGGATTGGAAGAAAAACTGTTTTTT.